The following is a TCR beta chain sequence with its context. Its cognate antigen has yet to be identified. Base qualities are not provided; no much larger clone lies one nucleotide away. The data were taken from a study of blood T cell repertoires in COVID-19 (dated by TCRdb to the early 2020s). Concerning the study at large: Samples covering the acute and convalescent phases of COVID-19 were provided by collaborators in the United States, Italy and Spain. The prospective study material was composed of cDNA or gDNA derived from T cells, B-cell-depleted T cells, or PBMCs. The dataset comprised deeply sampled blood TCRbeta repertoires from subjects exposed to, actively infected with, or recovered from COVID-19. The repertoires were released in a freely available public database intended as a resource for research on the immune response to SARS-CoV-2. The samples were drawn from the first 160 participants of the ongoing ImmuneRACE study and from over a thousand subjects provided by 6 global collaborators. The sample metadata nearly always contained a de-identified subject ID, COVID-19 status, age in years and sex. Where HLA class I and class II types were available, the types were taken from metadata supplied by the sample provider, not from assay-based typing. What the authors observed across the whole study: How much clinical and demographic metadata was included differed by source and by participant, and the metadata was provided uncurated.

The CDR3 sequence holds 17 residues, the cysteine and phenylalanine included. Of all the DNA, just the CDR3 is kept, 51 bases in frame from base 1. Deletion took 1 base off V and 5 bases off J, with a span of 21 bases between the germline ends. CDR1 and CDR2 are read off the germline V gene as SGHDT and YYEEEE. In the prospective study, participants were about 18 to 95 years old, resided in 24 geographic areas of the United States, and were enrolled through a virtual design. In the prospective study, cohorts were assigned on the basis of participant-reported clinical history obtained from a screening survey and a study questionnaire. In the prospective study, whole blood, serum and a nasopharyngeal or oropharyngeal swab were collected from each participant by mobile phlebotomists. Participants in the prospective study had the option to provide additional blood draws and questionnaires over a roughly 2-month period. Blood samples from the prospective study were shipped frozen or at room temperature prior to DNA extraction.

TCRbeta CDR3 regions were amplified from genomic DNA by means of the immunoSEQ Assay, a bias-controlled multiplex PCR. The published analysis was carried out like this. Nucleated cell counts per sample were estimated from amplification of reference gene primers within the assay. To quantify the absolute abundance of each unique TCRbeta CDR3 rearrangement, sequence reads were collapsed and filtered. For each sample, productive Simpson clonality was calculated as the square root of Simpson's diversity index over productive rearrangements. The source is immuneACCESS, and TCRdb retained only in-frame sequences with V and J called. Part of the clones is not carried over; for the studies checked, unresolved V genes explain less than half of this, and the remainder is unexplained. Clone size and V and J calls were adopted from that table, with D and trimming inferred from the DNA. This sample is represented by roughly 180,000 clones; over 70% of them were singletons. About 5.3% of the sample goes to the ten largest clones.

The material sequenced was PBMCs or T cells enriched from blood (not recorded which). The sequence came from a woman aged 40 to 55 with acute COVID-19. This sequence uses TRBV5-6 and TRBJ1-2, with an unclear D gene assignment. The DNA reads as follows: TGTGCCAGCAGCTTGATGGAGGAAGTCGGGTACTATTATGGCTACACCTTC. Translated, this is CASSLMEEVGYYYGYTF.